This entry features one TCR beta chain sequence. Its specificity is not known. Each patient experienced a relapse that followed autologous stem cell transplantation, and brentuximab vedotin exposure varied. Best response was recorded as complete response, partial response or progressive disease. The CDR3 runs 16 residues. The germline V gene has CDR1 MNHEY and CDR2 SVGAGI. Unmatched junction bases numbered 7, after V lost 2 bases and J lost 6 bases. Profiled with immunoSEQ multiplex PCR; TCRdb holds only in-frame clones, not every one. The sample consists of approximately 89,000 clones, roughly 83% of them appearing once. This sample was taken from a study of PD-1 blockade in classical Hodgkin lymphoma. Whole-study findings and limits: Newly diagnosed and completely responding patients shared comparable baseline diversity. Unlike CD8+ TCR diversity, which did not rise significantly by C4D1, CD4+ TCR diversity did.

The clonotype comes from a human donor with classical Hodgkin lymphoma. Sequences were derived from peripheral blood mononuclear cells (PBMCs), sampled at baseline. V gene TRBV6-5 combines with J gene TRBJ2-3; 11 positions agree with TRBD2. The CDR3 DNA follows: TGTGCCAGCAGTTACGGGTTTACTAGCGGGAGCGATACGCAGTATTTT. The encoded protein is CASSYGFTSGSDTQYF.